These 16 T cell receptor beta chains were all obtained from the same sample, sequenced in a study of tumor-infiltrating lymphocytes in primary liver carcinoma. Germline DNA was also extracted, and blood RNA derived from unsorted whole blood. TCR beta cDNA was made from approximately 540 ng total RNA with a constant-region primer. Three nested multiplex PCR rounds, a slightly modified ARM-PCR, produced the libraries for TCR beta. Forward primers for TRBV1-TRBV30 and a C-beta reverse primer served the first two PCR rounds, at approximately 10 cycles each. A single record per CDR3 protein comes from TCRdb applying MiXCR to the multiplex PCR reads. The repertoire holds 300,000 to 400,000 distinct CDR3 sequences, with approximately 65% as singletons. Sequencing used peripheral blood. The receptors shown here come from a man between 40 and 49 years old with primary liver carcinoma and hepatitis B virus infection.

In the case of this clonotype: One junction end does not reproduce the germline sequence, and a read error may be involved. The V call is TRBV5-1, the J call TRBJ2-7; no clear D gene. Germline V gene sequence: CDR1 SGHRS, CDR2 YFSETQ. The CDR3 length is 16 residues. This CDR3 reads CAGSLAPRPPSYEQYF. CDR3 DNA: TGCGCCGGCAGCTTGGCTCCGAGACCACCTTCCTACGAGCAGTACTTC.

Remarks on this clonotype: One junction end disagrees with the germline gene, perhaps due to a read error. The rearrangement uses TRBV7-2 and TRBJ2-7; 10 positions match TRBD2. Per germline, CDR1 SGHTA and CDR2 FQGNSA. CDR3 length equals 18 residues. In DNA form, the CDR3 reads TGTTCCAGCAGCTTAAACTTGGGATACGGGACTAGCGACTACGAGCAGTACTTC. It translates to CSSSLNLGYGTSDYEQYF.

Concerning this clonotype: One end of the junction varies from germline; a read error may be responsible. The chain employs TRBV11-2 and TRBJ2-3; no reliable D call. This CDR3 region has 15 residues. The germline gives CDR1 SGHAT, CDR2 FQNNGV. This CDR3 is CSSSHGVVLADTQYF. In nucleotides, the CDR3 is TGTTCCAGCAGCCACGGAGTCGTCTTAGCAGATACGCAGTATTTT. Supplemented by reference TRBV11-2 and TRBJ2-3, the full variable domain reads EAGVAQSPRYKIIEKRQSVAFWCNPISGHATLYWYQQILGQGPKLLIQFQNNGVVDDSQLPKDRFSAERLKGVDSTLKIQPAKLEDSAVYLCSSSHGVVLADTQYFGPGTRLTVL.

A remark on this clonotype: One junction end does not reproduce the germline sequence, and a read error may be involved. CDR3 residues: CASSLGTGNNEAFF. Written as DNA, the CDR3 is TGTGCCAGCAGCTTAGGGACAGGGAACAATGAAGCTTTCTTT. The chain uses TRBV7-9 and TRBJ1-1; 8 nucleotides agree with TRBD1. The V gene's germline CDR1 is SEHNR and CDR2 FQNEAQ (reference sequence). CDR3 length equals 14 residues.

A note on this clonotype: A much larger clonotype is one base distant, so this may be a read error. The chain links TRBV6-5 to TRBJ2-4; TRBD2 matches 9 bases. The length of the CDR3 is 16 residues. Germline V gene sequence: CDR1 MNHEY, CDR2 SVGAGI. CDR3 protein: CASSYNLAGTKNVQYF. The CDR3 coding sequence is TGTGCCAGCAGTTATAATCTAGCGGGAACCAAAAACGTTCAGTACTTC.

By proportion, this clonotype is medium-sized. V usage is TRBV29-1 and J usage is TRBJ2-1, with TRBD2 matching over 11 bases. The CDR3 is 12 residues long. With V trimmed by 6 bases and J by 8 bases, 3 bases remained unmatched. Germline V gene data show CDR1 as SQVTM and CDR2 as ANQGSEA. CDR3 loop: CSVRLAGYEQFF. The CDR3 bases are TGCAGCGTCCGACTAGCGGGATATGAGCAGTTCTTC.

With respect to this clonotype: In this CDR3 the conserved last residue, phenylalanine or tryptophan, is missing, so a read error is likely. V is TRBV5-1 and J is TRBJ2-3; no clear D gene. The CDR3 runs to 12 residues. CDR1 and CDR2 (germline): SGHRS, YFSETQ. V was shortened by 4 bases and J by 2 bases, with 5 bases between the two germline ends. The CDR3 loop is CASSIYTDTQYS. CDR3 bases: TGCGCCAGCAGCATATACACAGATACGCAGTATTCT.

To note about this clonotype: The final CDR3 position lacks the conserved phenylalanine or tryptophan, pointing to a likely read error. The V gene is TRBV11-2, the J gene TRBJ2-1, with 12 positions matching TRBD2. V lost 4 bases to trimming and J lost 2 bases; unmatched junction nucleotides: 9. CDR1 and CDR2 from the germline V gene are SGHAT and FQNNGV. This CDR3 has 18 amino acids. The CDR3, as DNA: TGTGCCAGCAGCTCCGGCACTAGCGGGAGGTCAGCCTACAATGAGCAGTTCTCC. It encodes CASSSGTSGRSAYNEQFS.

There are a few counts of this clonotype. This sequence joins TRBV6-5 and TRBJ2-1; D perhaps matches TRBD2 (5 bases). The CDR3 has 16 amino acids. V lost 5 bases to trimming and J lost 4 bases, with 18 bases between them. Per germline, CDR1 MNHEY and CDR2 SVGAGI. CDR3 region: CASSPGLARTYNEQFF. CDR3 in DNA: TGTGCCAGCAGTCCGGGCCTAGCCAGGACGTACAATGAGCAGTTCTTC.

A remark on this clonotype: One end of the junction does not line up with germline, which may come from a read error. The chain recombines TRBV11-1 with TRBJ2-3; D is ambiguous. The germline CDR1 and CDR2 sequences are SGHAT and FQDESV (reference sequence). The CDR3 has 15 amino acids. The CDR3 region is CASSLVSNSTDTQYF. Here the CDR3 DNA reads TGTGCCAGCAGCTTAGTTTCGAACAGCACAGATACGCAATATTTT. The full variable domain, in which reference TRBV11-1 and TRBJ2-3 provide the parts outside the CDR3, is EAEVAQSPRYKITEKSQAVAFWCDPISGHATLYWYRQILGQGPELLVQFQDESVVDDSQLPKDRFSAERLKGVDSTLKIQPAELGDSAMYLCASSLVSNSTDTQYFGPGTRLTVL.

In its sample, this clonotype was seen a few times. The chain employs TRBV28 and TRBJ1-5; D not certain. V was trimmed by 4 bases and J by 0 bases, leaving 10 bases between them. The CDR3 is 15 residues long. Germline CDR1 reads MDHEN; CDR2 reads SYDVKM. The chain's CDR3 is CASSYPTDSNQPQHF. In DNA, the CDR3 is TGTGCCAGCAGTTATCCAACAGATAGCAATCAGCCCCAGCATTTT. The entire variable domain, with the rest obtained from reference TRBV28 and TRBJ1-5, is as follows: DVKVTQSSRYLVKRTGEKVFLECVQDMDHENMFWYRQDPGLGLRLIYFSYDVKMKEKGDIPEGYSVSREKKERFSLILESASTNQTSMYLCASSYPTDSNQPQHFGDGTRLSIL.

This clonotype has more than one count but fewer than ten. The chain couples TRBV12-3 or TRBV12-4 to TRBJ2-2, with TRBD2 matching over 8 bases. The J segment lost 5 bases and the V segment lost 6 bases, leaving 11 bases of the junction unmatched. The CDR3 length is 16 residues. CDR3 nucleotide sequence: TGTGCCAGCAGGGGCATCGGGGGGGCGCGGACCGGGGAGCTGTTTTTT. Its protein is CASRGIGGARTGELFF.

Regarding this clonotype: This clone may be a read error of a much larger clone one base away. The chain has TRBV6-5 and TRBJ2-7; D remains unclear. This CDR3 is built from 14 residues. Germline lookup yields CDR1 MNHEY and CDR2 SVGAGI. CDR3 sequence reads: CASSLDAISCEQYF. The CDR3 region has the DNA TGTGCCAGCAGTTTGGACGCAATCTCCTGCGAGCAGTACTTC.

As concerns this clonotype: A much larger clone differs from this one at a single base, so this may be a read error. This chain connects TRBV10-3 to TRBJ1-4; no clear D. Germline CDR1 is ENHRY and CDR2 is SYGVKD. CDR3 length: 16 residues. The CDR3 loop reads CVISPVLRTDNEKLFF. CDR3 DNA: TGTGTCATCTCCCCGGTTCTCCGAACCGACAATGAAAAACTGTTTTTT.

About this clonotype: One junction end does not reproduce the germline sequence, and a read error may be involved. The chain's CDR3 is CASSRGQGTDAHYF. The CDR3 DNA sequence: TGTGCCAGCAGCCGAGGACAGGGGACAGATGCGCACTATTTT. This chain connects TRBV11-2 to TRBJ2-3, with 9 bases aligning to TRBD1. The CDR3 consists of 14 residues. Germline CDR1 SGHAT, CDR2 FQNNGV.

The rearrangement uses TRBV15 and TRBJ2-6; D perhaps matches TRBD1 (5 bases). CDR1 and CDR2 (germline): LNHNV, YYDKDF (reference sequence). V dropped 0 bases and J dropped 0 bases, with 18 bases sitting between them. This CDR3 region has 20 residues. CDR3 bases: TGTGCCACCAGCAGAGACTTACTCGAAACAGGAATCTCTGGGGCCAACGTCCTGACTTTC. The encoded protein is CATSRDLLETGISGANVLTF.